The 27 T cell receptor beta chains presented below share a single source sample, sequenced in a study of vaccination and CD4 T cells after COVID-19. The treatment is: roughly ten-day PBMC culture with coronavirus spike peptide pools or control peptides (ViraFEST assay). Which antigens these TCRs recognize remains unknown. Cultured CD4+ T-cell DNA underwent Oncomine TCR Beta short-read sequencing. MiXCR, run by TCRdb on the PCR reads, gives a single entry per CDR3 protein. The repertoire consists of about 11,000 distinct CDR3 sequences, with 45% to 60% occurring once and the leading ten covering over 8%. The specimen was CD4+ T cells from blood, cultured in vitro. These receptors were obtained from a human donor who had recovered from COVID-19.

The CDR3 protein is CASSSGTSYEQYF. CDR3 nucleotide sequence: TGTGCCAGCAGTTCCGGCACAAGCTACGAGCAGTACTTC. This sequence joins TRBV28 and TRBJ2-7, with D uncertain. V lost 4 bases to trimming and J lost 3 bases, with 10 bases between them. This CDR3 is built from 13 residues. Germline-derived CDR1 and CDR2 are MDHEN and SYDVKM.

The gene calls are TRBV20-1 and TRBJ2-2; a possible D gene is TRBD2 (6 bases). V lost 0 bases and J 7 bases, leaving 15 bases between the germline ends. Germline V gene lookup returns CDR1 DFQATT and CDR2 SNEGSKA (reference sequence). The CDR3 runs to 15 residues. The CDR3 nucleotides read TGCAGTGCTAGAGATTTTGGGGGGAGAGACGGGGAGCTGTTTTTT. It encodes CSARDFGGRDGELFF.

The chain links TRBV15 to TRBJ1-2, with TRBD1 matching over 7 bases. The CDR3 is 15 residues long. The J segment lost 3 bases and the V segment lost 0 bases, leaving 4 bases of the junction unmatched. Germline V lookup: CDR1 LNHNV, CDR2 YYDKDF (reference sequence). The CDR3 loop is CATSRDRDRDYGYTF. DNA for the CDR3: TGTGCCACCAGCAGAGATCGAGACAGGGACTATGGCTACACCTTC.

CDR3 in DNA: TGTGCCAGCAGTTACTCGATCAGGGCAGAGACCCAGTACTTC. Amino acids: CASSYSIRAETQYF. The chain is built from TRBV6-5 and TRBJ2-5; tentative D call: TRBD1 (5 bases). CDR1 is MNHEY and CDR2 is SVGAGI in the germline V gene. V lost 0 bases, J lost 4 bases, and 9 bases lay in between. The length of the CDR3 is 14 residues.

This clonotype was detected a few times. This chain's CDR3 is CASSTIVGPGANVLTF. The DNA of the CDR3 is TGTGCCAGCAGCACTATCGTCGGGCCCGGGGCCAACGTCCTGACTTTC. The chain is built from TRBV7-3 and TRBJ2-6, with unresolved D. Germline V lookup: CDR1 SGHTA, CDR2 FQGTGA. V was cut by 5 bases and J by 4 bases, with 15 bases left in between. The CDR3 has 16 amino acids. Together with reference TRBV7-3 and TRBJ2-6, the CDR3 gives the full variable domain: GAGVSQTPSNKVTEKGKYVELRCDPISGHTALYWYRQSLGQGPEFLIYFQGTGAADDSGLPNDRFFAVRPEGSVSTLKIQRTERGDSAVYLCASSTIVGPGANVLTFGAGSRLTVL.

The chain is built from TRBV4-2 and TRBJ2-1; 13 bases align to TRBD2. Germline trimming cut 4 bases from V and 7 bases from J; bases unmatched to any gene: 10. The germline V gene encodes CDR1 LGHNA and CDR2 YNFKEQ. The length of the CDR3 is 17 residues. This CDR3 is CASSPYTSGRAGNEQFF. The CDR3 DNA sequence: TGTGCCAGCAGCCCCTATACTAGCGGGAGGGCTGGAAATGAGCAGTTCTTC.

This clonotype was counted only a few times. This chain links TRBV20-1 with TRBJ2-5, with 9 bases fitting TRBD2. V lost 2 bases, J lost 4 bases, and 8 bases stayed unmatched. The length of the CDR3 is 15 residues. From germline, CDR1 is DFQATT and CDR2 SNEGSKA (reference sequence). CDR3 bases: TGCAGTGCTAGACACGCGGGAGGGCTGGCAGAGACCCAGTACTTC. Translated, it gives CSARHAGGLAETQYF.

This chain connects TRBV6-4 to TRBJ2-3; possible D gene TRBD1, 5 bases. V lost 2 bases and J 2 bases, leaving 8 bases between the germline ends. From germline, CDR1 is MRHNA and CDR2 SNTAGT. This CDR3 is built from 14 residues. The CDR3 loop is CASSDRGTTDTQYF. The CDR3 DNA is TGTGCCAGCAGTGACAGGGGAACCACAGATACGCAGTATTTT.

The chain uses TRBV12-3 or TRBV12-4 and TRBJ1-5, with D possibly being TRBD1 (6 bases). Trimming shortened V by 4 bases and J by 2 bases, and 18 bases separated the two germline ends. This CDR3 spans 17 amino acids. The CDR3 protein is CASSSDSLGHGNQPQHF. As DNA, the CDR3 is TGTGCCAGCAGTTCAGACTCGTTGGGACACGGCAATCAGCCCCAGCATTTT.

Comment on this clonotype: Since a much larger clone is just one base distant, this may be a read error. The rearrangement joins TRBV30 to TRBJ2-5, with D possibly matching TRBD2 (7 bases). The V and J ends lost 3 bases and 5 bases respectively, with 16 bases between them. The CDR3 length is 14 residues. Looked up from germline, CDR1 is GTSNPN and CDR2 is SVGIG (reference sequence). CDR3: CAWRDGGRGETQYF. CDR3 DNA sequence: TGTGCCTGGAGGGACGGGGGGCGAGGGGAGACCCAGTACTTC.

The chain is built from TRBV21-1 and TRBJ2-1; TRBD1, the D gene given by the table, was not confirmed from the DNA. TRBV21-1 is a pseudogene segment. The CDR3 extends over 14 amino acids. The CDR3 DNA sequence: TGTGCCAGCAGCAAAGGGGGCAGAGGCGATGAGCAGTTCTTC. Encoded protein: CASSKGGRGDEQFF.

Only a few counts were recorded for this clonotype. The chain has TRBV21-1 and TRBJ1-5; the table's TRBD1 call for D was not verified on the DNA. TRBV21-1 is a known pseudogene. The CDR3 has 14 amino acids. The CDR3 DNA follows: TGTGCCAGCAACTCTGAGGAGGGGGATCAGCCCCAGCATTTT. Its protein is CASNSEEGDQPQHF.

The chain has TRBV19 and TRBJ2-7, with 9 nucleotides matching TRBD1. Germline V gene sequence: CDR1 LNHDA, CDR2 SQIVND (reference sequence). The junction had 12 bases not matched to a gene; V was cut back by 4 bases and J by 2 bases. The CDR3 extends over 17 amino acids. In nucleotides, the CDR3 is TGTGCCAGTAGTAGAAGGCCACAGGGGGCAACTCCCTACGAGCAGTACTTC. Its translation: CASSRRPQGATPYEQYF.

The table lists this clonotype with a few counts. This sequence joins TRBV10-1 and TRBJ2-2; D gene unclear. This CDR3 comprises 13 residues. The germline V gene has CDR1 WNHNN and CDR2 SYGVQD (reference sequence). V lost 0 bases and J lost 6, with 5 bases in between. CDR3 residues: CASSESGAGELFF. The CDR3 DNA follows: TGCGCCAGCAGTGAGTCGGGCGCCGGGGAGCTGTTTTTT.

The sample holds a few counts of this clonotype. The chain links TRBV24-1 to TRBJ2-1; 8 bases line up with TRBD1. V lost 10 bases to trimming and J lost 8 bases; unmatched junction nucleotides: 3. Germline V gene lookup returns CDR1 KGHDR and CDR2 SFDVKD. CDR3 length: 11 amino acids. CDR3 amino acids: CATQGVDEQFF. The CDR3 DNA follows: TGTGCCACACAGGGGGTGGATGAGCAGTTCTTC.

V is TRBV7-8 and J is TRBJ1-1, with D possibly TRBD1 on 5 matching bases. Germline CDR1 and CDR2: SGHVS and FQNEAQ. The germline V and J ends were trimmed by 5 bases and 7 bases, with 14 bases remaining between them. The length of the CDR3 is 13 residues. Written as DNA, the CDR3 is TGTGCCAGCAGCGTAACGCAGGGACTTGAAGCTTTCTTT. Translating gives CASSVTQGLEAFF.

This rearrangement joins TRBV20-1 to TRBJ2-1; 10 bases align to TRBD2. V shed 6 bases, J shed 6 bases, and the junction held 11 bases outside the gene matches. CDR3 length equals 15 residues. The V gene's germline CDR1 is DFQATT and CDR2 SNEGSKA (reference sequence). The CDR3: CSADGASGSFNEQFF. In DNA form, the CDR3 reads TGCAGTGCCGACGGTGCTAGCGGGAGTTTCAATGAGCAGTTCTTC.

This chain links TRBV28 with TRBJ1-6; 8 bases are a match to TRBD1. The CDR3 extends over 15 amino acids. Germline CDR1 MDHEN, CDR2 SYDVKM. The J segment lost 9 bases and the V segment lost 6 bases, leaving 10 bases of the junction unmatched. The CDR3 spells CASSYRTGRSSPLHF. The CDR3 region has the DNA TGTGCCAGCAGCTATCGGACAGGGCGGAGTTCACCCCTCCACTTT.

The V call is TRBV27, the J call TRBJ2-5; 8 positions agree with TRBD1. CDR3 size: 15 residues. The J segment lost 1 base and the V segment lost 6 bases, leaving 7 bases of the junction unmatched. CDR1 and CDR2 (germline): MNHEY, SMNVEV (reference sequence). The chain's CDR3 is CASREGQVVQETQYF. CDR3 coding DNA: TGTGCCAGCAGAGAGGGACAGGTCGTCCAAGAGACCCAGTACTTC.

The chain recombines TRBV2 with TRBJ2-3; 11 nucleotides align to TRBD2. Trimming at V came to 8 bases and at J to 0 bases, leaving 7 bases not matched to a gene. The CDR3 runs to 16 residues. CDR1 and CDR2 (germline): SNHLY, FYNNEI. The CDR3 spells CASGGTSGTSTDTQYF. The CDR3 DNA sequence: TGTGCCAGCGGGGGGACTAGCGGAACTAGCACAGATACGCAGTATTTT.

CDR3 in amino acids: CSAREDDNQPQHF. CDR3 nucleotides: TGCAGTGCTAGGGAAGACGACAATCAGCCCCAGCATTTT. The chain links TRBV20-1 to TRBJ1-5, with D uncertain. Germline values: CDR1 DFQATT, CDR2 SNEGSKA (reference sequence). The CDR3 loop spans 13 amino acids. Deletions cut 3 bases from V and 3 bases from J, with 9 bases between.

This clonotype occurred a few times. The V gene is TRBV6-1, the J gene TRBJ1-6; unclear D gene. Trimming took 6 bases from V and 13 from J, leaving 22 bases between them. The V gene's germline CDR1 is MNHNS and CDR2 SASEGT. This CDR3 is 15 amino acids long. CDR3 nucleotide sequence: TGTGCCAGCAGCGAGACCCGGGCCCAACGGGTCCCCCTCCACTTT. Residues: CASSETRAQRVPLHF.

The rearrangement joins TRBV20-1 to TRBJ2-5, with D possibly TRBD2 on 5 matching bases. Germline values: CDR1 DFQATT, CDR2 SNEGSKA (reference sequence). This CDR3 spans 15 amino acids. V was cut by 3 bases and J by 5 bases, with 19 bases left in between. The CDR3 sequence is CSARNPNKGGETQYF. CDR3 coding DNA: TGCAGTGCTAGGAACCCTAATAAGGGCGGGGAGACCCAGTACTTC.

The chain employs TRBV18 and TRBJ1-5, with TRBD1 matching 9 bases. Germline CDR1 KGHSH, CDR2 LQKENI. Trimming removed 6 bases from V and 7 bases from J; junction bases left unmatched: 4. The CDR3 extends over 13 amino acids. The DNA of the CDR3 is TGTGCCAGCTCGCCTGACAGGGGGCAGCCCCAGCATTTT. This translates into CASSPDRGQPQHF.

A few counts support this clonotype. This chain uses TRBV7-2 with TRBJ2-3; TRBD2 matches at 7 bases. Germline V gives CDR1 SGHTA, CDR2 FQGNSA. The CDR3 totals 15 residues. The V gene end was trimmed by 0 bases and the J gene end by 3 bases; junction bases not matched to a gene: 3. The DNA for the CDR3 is TGTGCCAGCAGCTTAGCCGGGAGGAGGACAGATACGCAGTATTTT. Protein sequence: CASSLAGRRTDTQYF.

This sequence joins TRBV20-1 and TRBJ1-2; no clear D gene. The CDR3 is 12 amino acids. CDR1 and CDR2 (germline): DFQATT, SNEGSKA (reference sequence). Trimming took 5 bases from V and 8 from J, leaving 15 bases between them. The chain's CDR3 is CSARVLVVGYTF. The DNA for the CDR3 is TGCAGTGCTCGAGTCCTTGTGGTGGGCTACACCTTC.

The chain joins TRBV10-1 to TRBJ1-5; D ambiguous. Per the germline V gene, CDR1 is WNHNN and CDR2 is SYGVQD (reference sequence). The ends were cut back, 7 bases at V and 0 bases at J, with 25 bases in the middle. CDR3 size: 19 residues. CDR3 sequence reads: CASTDNKWTWGYSNQPQHF. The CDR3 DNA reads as TGCGCCAGCACCGACAACAAATGGACCTGGGGTTATAGCAATCAGCCCCAGCATTTT.